This T cell receptor (beta chain) was identified during a study of shared clonotypes between healthy human individuals (dated by TCRdb to 2019 to 2021). Background for the entire study: The cohort included three men and a couple of women between 18 and 49 years of age. To increase sequencing depth and limit assay-specific biases, different laboratories used diverse techniques to prepare libraries and sequence TCR repertoires. To estimate repertoire size and how much clonotypes are shared between individuals, the study performed deep sequencing of blood TCR repertoires from about 5 healthy adults. For each donor, CD4 naive and CD4 memory were each run on three plates, CD8 naive on two plates, and CD8 memory on one plate. Each donor's leukapheresis produced roughly between about 0.85 and 10 billion PBMCs. The investigation overall reported the following: Naive subsets generally had larger estimated clonotype richness than memory subsets did. Sampling was restricted to blood, and TCR repertoires in tissue are likely to differ from TCR repertoires in blood. Pairwise subsampling indicated that sequencing depth was expected to affect the degree of clonotype sharing among donors. Higher generation probabilities were observed for clonotypes shared by all four sorted-subset donors than for non-shared clonotypes. Because the study included only a small number of donors, the genetic and exposure-history diversity represented was limited. Rarefaction of sorted-subset datasets indicated incomplete sequencing despite the large sequencing depth. About 5% of naive CD4, 3% to 3.5% of naive CD8, roughly 2.4% of memory CD4, and about 0.4% of memory CD8 clonotypes were shared across a few donors.

The donors were healthy, HIV-negative adults with no recently reported acute infections or vaccinations. Only Caucasian adults living in Nashville, Tennessee, USA were represented among the donors. CD4+ T cells were enriched through magnetic negative selection, after which naive cells were positively selected on CD45RA and the remaining negative fraction served as the memory subset. Blood was collected by leukapheresis, and PBMCs were isolated by Ficoll-Histopaque density gradient centrifugation and then cryopreserved in liquid nitrogen vapor phase. Purity and quantity of every magnetically sorted T cell population were checked by analytical flow cytometry. Genomic DNA was isolated from each sorted fraction and quantified by UV absorbance on a Nanodrop 2000c. Remarks on this clone: Its antigen remains unidentified. Base qualities are not at hand, and no much larger clone is one base apart.

TCR CDR3 regions were amplified from genomic DNA by multiplex PCR using the deep immunoSEQ assay. Extracted genomic DNA from each cell subset was distributed evenly across all wells of several immunoSEQ 96-well plates, and each plate was treated as a replicate. For sorted subsets, around 200 ng genomic DNA, equal to 30,000 or so T cell genomes, was loaded into each replicate PCR. The purified libraries were quantified using a Qubit 3.0 fluorometer, sized with a Bioanalyzer 2100, and then quantified again using the KAPA Library Quantification kit. Every immunoSEQ 96-well plate was sequenced on a dedicated single-read 150-cycle Illumina NextSeq 550 flow cell. On the study's bioinformatics: Because the immunoSEQ output held only junctional sequences and lacked quality scores, the filtering could not match the filtering applied to full-length reads. To assign V/J genes and CDR3, sequences were annotated using PyIR, a Python wrapper for IgBLAST v1.9, with IMGT germline references. Any read was removed if the V/J assignment was weak (E-value above 1e-6), the CDR3 was missing, or the read contained stop codons, out-of-frame junctions, or ambiguous translated residues. V3J clonotypes were defined by identical inferred V gene, J gene, and CDR3 amino acid sequence. To compute the percentage overlap between repertoires, the number of shared unique clonotypes was divided by the size of the smaller repertoire. Richness of each repertoire was evaluated using RTK rarefaction, the Chao1 estimator, and Recon v2.1 estimates of unobserved clonotypes. OLGA was used to compute generation probabilities for all TCRbeta clonotypes that the gDNA method yielded from a few donors. The table was pulled from immuneACCESS by TCRdb, which kept in-frame rearrangements only. Such tables lose some clones; where checked, under half of the loss comes from unresolved V genes, and the rest has no known cause. The V and J calls and the clone size are those of that table, but D and trimming were determined from the DNA. This sample holds some 2,100,000 clones; nearly 97% were observed only once. Less than 0.15% of the sample is in the top ten clones.

Sequences SQVTM (CDR1) and ANQGSEA (CDR2) are obtained from the germline V gene. The CDR3 goes from the cysteine to the phenylalanine over 14 residues. Left in the record is the CDR3 DNA by itself, 42 bases read in frame from the first base. The germline V and J ends show losses of 6 bases and 7 bases respectively, and no gene match explains 9 bases of the junction. The chain links TRBV29-1 with TRBJ2-2, with TRBD2 identical over 9 junction bases. The clonotype comes from a man between 18 and 29 years old in good health. Source material: naive CD4+ T cells sorted from blood. The cell subset or site label of this sample denotes: CD45RA+ positively selected. The bases are TGCAGCGTATCCATAGCGGGAGTGAACGGGGAGCTGTTTTTT. Its coded protein is CSVSIAGVNGELFF.